One and the same sample provided the 8 T cell receptor beta chains below, sequenced in a study of blood T cell repertoires in COVID-19. Generated by immunoSEQ multiplex PCR, the TCRdb table keeps only in-frame clones and is missing some. This sample yields fewer than 250,000 clones, of which 83% are seen a single time; 3.5% to 4% belongs to the top ten. The sequenced sample consisted of PBMCs or T cells enriched from blood (not recorded which). These receptors came from a woman aged 40 to 50 who had been exposed to COVID-19.

The chain's CDR3 is CASSPGTLSSYNSPLHF. CDR3 bases: TGTGCCAGCAGCCCAGGGACACTGAGCTCCTATAATTCACCCCTCCACTTT. This chain connects TRBV7-9 to TRBJ1-6, with a tentative D call TRBD1 (6 bases). Germline V gene data show CDR1 as SEHNR and CDR2 as FQNEAQ (reference sequence). V lost 5 bases to trimming and J lost 0 bases, with 14 bases between them. There are 17 residues in the CDR3. Looking up the rest from reference TRBV7-9 and TRBJ1-6 gives the full variable domain: DTGVSQNPRHKITKRGQNVTFRCDPISEHNRLYWYRQTLGQGPEFLTYFQNEAQLEKSRLLSDRFSAERPKGSFSTLEIQRTEQGDSAMYLCASSPGTLSSYNSPLHFGNGTRLTVT.

This chain uses TRBV6-1 with TRBJ1-1; D is unclear. Trimming cost V 3 bases and J 1 base, with 6 bases left between them. CDR3 size: 13 residues. Germline values: CDR1 MNHNS, CDR2 SASEGT. The CDR3 DNA reads TGTGCCAGCAGTGACAGCGGGAACACTGAAGCTTTCTTT. It translates to CASSDSGNTEAFF.

This rearrangement joins TRBV18 to TRBJ2-1, with 9 nucleotides matching TRBD1. In germline, CDR1 is KGHSH, CDR2 LQKENI. This CDR3 is built from 14 residues. V trimming: 3 bases; J trimming: 7 bases; junction bases outside the gene matches: 4. CDR3 loop: CASSPGTGLNEQFF. The DNA of the CDR3 is TGTGCCAGCTCACCCGGGACAGGGTTGAATGAGCAGTTCTTC.

V usage is TRBV5-1 and J usage is TRBJ1-2; no reliable D call. There are 12 residues in the CDR3. Per germline, CDR1 SGHRS and CDR2 YFSETQ. Trimming removed 0 bases from V and 3 bases from J, with 3 bases in between. The CDR3 DNA reads as TGCGCCAGCAGCTTGGCCGACTATGGCTACACCTTC. Translated, it gives CASSLADYGYTF.

This clone was seen a few times. The V gene is TRBV4-3, the J gene TRBJ1-2; TRBD1 agrees at 7 bases. The CDR3 has 15 residues. The V gene's germline CDR1 is LGHNA and CDR2 YSLEER. V lost 2 bases and J lost 4; bases outside the gene matches: 7. The CDR3 is CASSQPQGESYGYTF. The DNA for the CDR3 is TGCGCCAGCAGCCAACCTCAGGGGGAGAGCTATGGCTACACCTTC.

The chain couples TRBV10-3 to TRBJ1-4; the D gene is possibly TRBD1 (6 bases). Trimming left V 0 bases short and J 1 base short, with 12 bases between. The V gene's germline CDR1 is ENHRY and CDR2 SYGVKD. The CDR3 consists of 17 residues. For the CDR3, the DNA is TGTGCCATCAGTGAGTCGAGGGGGAGGGGAACTAATGAAAAACTGTTTTTT. Encoded protein: CAISESRGRGTNEKLFF.

This clone has only one observation. The chain carries TRBV2 and TRBJ1-1; TRBD1 aligns across 9 bases. Losses at the gene ends were 6 bases for V and 1 base for J; bases not matched to a gene: 6. This CDR3 has 15 residues. Germline V lookup: CDR1 SNHLY, CDR2 FYNNEI. DNA of the CDR3: TGTGCCAGCAGGTCAACGGACAGGGGGAACACTGAAGCTTTCTTT. The encoded protein is CASRSTDRGNTEAFF.

This clone was counted between two and nine times. The rearrangement links TRBV11-2 to TRBJ1-1; D unclear. V was clipped by 5 bases and J by 5 bases, with 18 bases between them. Per germline, CDR1 SGHAT and CDR2 FQNNGV. The CDR3 extends over 15 amino acids. Here the CDR3 DNA reads TGTGCCAGCAGCCTGCGGGGAGGCGGGCGTACTGAAGCTTTCTTT. Its translation: CASSLRGGGRTEAFF.